This paragraph covers one TCR beta chain sequence. Germline CDR1 is GTSNPN and CDR2 is SVGIG (reference sequence). The CDR3 is 15 amino acids. Between the trimmed V and J ends, which lost 4 bases and 1 base, there was a span of 16 bases. This specimen comes from a study of blood T cell repertoires in COVID-19. Study context: PBMCs, B-cell-depleted T cells, or T cells were the source of the cDNA or gDNA that made up the material.

One Seattle source followed patients from active infection through their disease course. Original analysis: Amplification of reference gene primers provided the estimated nucleated cell counts. The data were produced by immunoSEQ multiplex PCR, yet TCRdb's version contains in-frame clones alone and is incomplete. D and trimming come from the DNA, and the V and J calls and clone size come from that table. There are about 240,000 clones in the sample; roughly 80% occur only once, and around 7.5% lies in the top ten. This receptor was obtained from an elderly woman with COVID-19, enrolled during active disease. Material: peripheral blood. The chain joins TRBV30 to TRBJ1-1; no clear D. The chain's CDR3 is CAWTPRGFGNTEAFF. The CDR3 nucleotides read TGTGCCTGGACCCCACGGGGTTTTGGGAACACTGAAGCTTTCTTT.